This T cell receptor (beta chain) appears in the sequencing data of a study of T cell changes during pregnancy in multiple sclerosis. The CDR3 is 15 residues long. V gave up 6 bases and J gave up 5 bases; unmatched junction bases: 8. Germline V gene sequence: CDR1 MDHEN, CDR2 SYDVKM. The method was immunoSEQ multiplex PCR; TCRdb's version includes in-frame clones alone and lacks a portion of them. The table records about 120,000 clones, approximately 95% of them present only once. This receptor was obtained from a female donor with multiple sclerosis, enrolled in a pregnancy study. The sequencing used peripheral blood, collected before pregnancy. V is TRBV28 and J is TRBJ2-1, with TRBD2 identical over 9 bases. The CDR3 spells CASSLAGLRDNEQFF. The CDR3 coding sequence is TGTGCCAGCAGCCTAGCGGGACTTAGGGACAATGAGCAGTTCTTC.